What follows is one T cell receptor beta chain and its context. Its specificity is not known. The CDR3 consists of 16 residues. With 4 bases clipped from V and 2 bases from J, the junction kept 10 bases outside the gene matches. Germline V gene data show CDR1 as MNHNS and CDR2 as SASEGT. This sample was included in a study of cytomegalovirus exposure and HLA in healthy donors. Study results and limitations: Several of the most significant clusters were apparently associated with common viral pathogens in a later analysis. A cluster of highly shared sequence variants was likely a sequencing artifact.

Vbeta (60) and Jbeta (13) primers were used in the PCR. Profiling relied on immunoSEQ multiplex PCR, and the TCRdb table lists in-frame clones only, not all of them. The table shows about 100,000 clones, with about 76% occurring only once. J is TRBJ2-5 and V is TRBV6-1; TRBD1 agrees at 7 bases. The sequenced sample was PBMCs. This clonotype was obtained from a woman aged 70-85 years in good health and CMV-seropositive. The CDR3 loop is CASSAWGRGIQETQYF. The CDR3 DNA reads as TGTGCCAGCAGTGCGTGGGGCAGGGGGATTCAAGAGACCCAGTACTTC.